Reported below is one TCR beta chain. Its antigen is unidentified. The sample belongs to a study of T cell responses to AZD1222 COVID-19 vaccine. The data were produced by immunoSEQ multiplex PCR, yet TCRdb's version contains in-frame clones alone and is incomplete. The data contain some 130,000 clones, 90% of them seen just once; the ten biggest clones take up about 7%. Study results and caveats: Spike-specific TCR repertoires showed rising breadth and depth after two AZD1222 doses.

This sequence was found in an adult in good health. Material: peripheral blood, obtained on day 0 of AZD1222 vaccination.

The CDR3 here is CASSLNDINSNQPQHF. The DNA of the CDR3 is TGTGCCAGCAGCTTGAACGACATCAATAGCAATCAGCCCCAGCATTTT. The chain links TRBV5-6 to TRBJ1-5; D gene ambiguous. The CDR3 spans 16 residues. V lost 1 base to trimming and J lost 0 bases, with 11 bases between them. Germline V lookup: CDR1 SGHDT, CDR2 YYEEEE.